This TCR beta chain was found in a study of control samples from healthy donors and cancer patients. The CDR3 is 14 residues long. The ends lost 6 bases at V and 6 bases at J; junction bases unmatched: 7. Germline loops: CDR1 MNHEY, CDR2 SVGAGI. Assay used: immunoSEQ multiplex PCR; TCRdb lists only in-frame clones, some missing. The sample yields more than 150,000 clones, 80% to 95% seen once. Material for sequencing was blood. This chain joins TRBV6-5 and TRBJ2-1, with TRBD1 matching over 8 bases. The receptor's source is a woman in her twenties or thirties in good health. The CDR3: CASRPDRVANEQFF. CDR3 DNA: TGTGCCAGCAGACCGGACAGGGTAGCCAATGAGCAGTTCTTC.